Described below is a single T cell receptor (beta chain) sequence and its context. The repertoire was sequenced with immunoSEQ multiplex PCR; TCRdb's copy has only in-frame clones and lacks some. Of 55,000 or so clones detected, roughly 80% appear once; the ten largest clones hold about 6.2%. The CDR3 spans 14 residues. Germline CDR1 reads SEHNR; CDR2 reads FQNEAQ (reference sequence). After removal of 5 bases from V and 6 bases from J, the junction contained 6 bases not matched to a gene. This entry comes from a study of blood T cell repertoires in COVID-19. Study in general: Donors in the United States, Italy and Spain gave samples during acute or convalescent COVID-19.

The genes are TRBV7-9 and TRBJ1-2; TRBD1 matches at 10 bases. The sample was peripheral blood. This TCR was recovered from a human donor in a cohort sampled during active or convalescent COVID-19. CDR3 in amino acids: CASSRTGGLDGYTF. The CDR3, as DNA: TGTGCCAGCAGCAGGACAGGGGGGCTTGATGGCTACACCTTC.